The rows below give T cell receptor beta chains drawn from one sample of a study of brain T cells in children with intractable seizures. Produced via immunoSEQ multiplex PCR; TCRdb's table is partial and in-frame only. The repertoire holds about 320,000 clones, with 93% as singletons. The source material was peripheral blood, sampled about 5 months after surgery. These receptors all stem from a boy under two years old with tuberous sclerosis and intractable seizures. Both conserved end residues are part of each CDR3. The D gene is left open where the match is weak. A clone size is listed for some rows: how often the clone was seen (once, few, many), or a class if it is expanded.

d_call	j_call	v_call	clone_size	cdr3_nt	cdr3_aa
.	TRBJ2-1	TRBV29-1	.	TGCAGCGCCCCCAGTAACCCTTACAATGAGCAGTTCTTC	CSAPSNPYNEQFF
.	TRBJ1-2	TRBV29-1	.	TGCAGCGTTGCCGCCGGGACTGAAAACTATGGCTACACCTTC	CSVAAGTENYGYTF
TRBD1	TRBJ1-2	TRBV6-1	.	TGTGCCAGCAGTGAACGGGGCAGGGGGCTAGAAGATGGCTACACCTTC	CASSERGRGLEDGYTF
TRBD2	TRBJ2-1	TRBV6-5	.	TGTGCCACCTCCCCTCGGGGGGGCGCGTACAATGAGCAGTTCTTC	CATSPRGGAYNEQFF
.	TRBJ1-4	TRBV7-9	once	TGTGCCAGCAGCGCGCTTCCGGGACATCCGACGGAGGAAAAACTGTTTTTT	CASSALPGHPTEEKLFF
.	TRBJ2-2	TRBV10-2	.	TGCGCCAGCAAAAACCGGCAGGGAGCGGCGAACACCGGGGAGCTGTTTTTT	CASKNRQGAANTGELFF
.	TRBJ2-7	TRBV3-1/TRBV3-2	once	TGTGCCAGCAGCCCGGGGAGTTTGTCGTGGTACGAGCAGTACTTC	CASSPGSLSWYEQYF
.	TRBJ2-3	TRBV6-5	.	TGTGCCAGCACTCTTAACACAGATACGCAGTATTTT	CASTLNTDTQYF
.	TRBJ2-5	TRBV9	.	TGTGCCAGCAGCGTAGGGGGGGCAGAAGAGACCCAGTACTTC	CASSVGGAEETQYF
.	TRBJ2-3	TRBV19	few	TGTGCCAGTATGAGCTTACTAGCAACAGATACGCAGTATTTT	CASMSLLATDTQYF
.	TRBJ1-2	TRBV3-1/TRBV3-2	.	TGTGCCAGCAGCCAAGTTACGCCCAGGGCCGAGGACTATGGCTACACCTTC	CASSQVTPRAEDYGYTF
.	TRBJ2-5	TRBV4-2	.	TGTGCCAGCAGCCAGGATGGACCGGGAGAGACCCAGTACTTC	CASSQDGPGETQYF
.	TRBJ1-1	TRBV11-1	.	TGTGCCAGCAGCGCTTGGGGGGAGAACACTGAAGCTTTCTTT	CASSAWGENTEAFF
TRBD2	TRBJ2-5	TRBV29-1	.	TGCAGCGTTGAACTAGCGGGAGGGCCGGAGACCCAGTACTTC	CSVELAGGPETQYF
TRBD2	TRBJ2-3	TRBV4-2	.	TGTGCCAGCAGCCAAGAGTTCGCCCTAGCGGGAGCGTTTGGGTCGCAGTATTTT	CASSQEFALAGAFGSQYF
.	TRBJ2-3	TRBV7-8	.	TGTGCCAGCAGCTTAGTCCGGACAGGCACAGATACGCAGTATTTT	CASSLVRTGTDTQYF
.	TRBJ1-1	TRBV10-2	.	TGCGCCAGCAGTGAGGGGGGGGTGTGGATGAACACTGAAGCTTTCTTT	CASSEGGVWMNTEAFF
TRBD2	TRBJ2-1	TRBV19	.	TGTGCCAGTAGTCCCGGACTAGCGGGGGGGAATGAGCAGTTCTTC	CASSPGLAGGNEQFF
TRBD2	TRBJ2-5	TRBV11-2	.	TGTGCCAGCAGCCTTAGCGGGGCGTACCAAGAGACCCAGTACTTC	CASSLSGAYQETQYF
.	TRBJ2-2	TRBV27	.	TGTGCCAGCAGGGATAGCAACCCCGGGGAGCTGTTTTTT	CASRDSNPGELFF
TRBD1	TRBJ2-4	TRBV7-9	few	TGTGCCAGCAGCCTGGACAGGGGTAAATTCGGAGCCAAAAACATTCAGTACTTC	CASSLDRGKFGAKNIQYF
TRBD1	TRBJ1-4	TRBV7-9	.	TGTGCCAGCAGCTGGGGTGGACAGGGTCGGGGGACTAATGAAAAACTGTTTTTT	CASSWGGQGRGTNEKLFF
TRBD2	TRBJ2-3	TRBV6-5	.	TGTGCCAGCAGCCCGACTAGCGGGAGCCAAGGTACGCAGTATTTT	CASSPTSGSQGTQYF
.	TRBJ2-1	TRBV28	once	TGTGCCAGCAGCCGGACTGGCGGCAATGAGCAGTTCTTC	CASSRTGGNEQFF
TRBD1	TRBJ1-3	TRBV19	.	TGTGCCAGTAGTATACGCGCCCCGGGACAGGACCTGTCTGGAAACACCATATATTTT	CASSIRAPGQDLSGNTIYF
TRBD1	TRBJ1-1	TRBV4-1	few	TGCGCCAGCAGCCAACGAACAGGGGTAACTGAAGCTTTCTTT	CASSQRTGVTEAFF
.	TRBJ2-5	TRBV12-2	once	TGTGCAAGTCGCTTGGCGGAAGGAATCGAGACCCAGTACTTC	CASRLAEGIETQYF
TRBD2	TRBJ2-1	TRBV29-1	.	TGCAGCGCCCCCTTGGTAAGCGGGAGAAGGGATGAGCAGTTCTTC	CSAPLVSGRRDEQFF
TRBD1	TRBJ1-2	TRBV19	.	TGTGCCAGTAGTGACGATCTACAGGGGTGGAGTGGCTACACCTTC	CASSDDLQGWSGYTF
TRBD2	TRBJ2-7	TRBV12-3/TRBV12-4	.	TGTGCCAGCGCCGGGACTAGGGGCTACGAGCAGTACTTC	CASAGTRGYEQYF
TRBD2	TRBJ2-1	TRBV4-2	.	TGTGCCAGCGGGACTAGTACTCAGAATGAGCAGTTCTTC	CASGTSTQNEQFF
TRBD2	TRBJ2-7	TRBV28	.	TGTGCCAGCAGTTCCCCGGGACTAGCGGGAGACGAGCAGTACTTC	CASSSPGLAGDEQYF
TRBD1	TRBJ2-5	TRBV7-9	.	TGTGCCAGCAGCTCACCGACAGGGGGCTATAGGGGAGAGACCCAGTACTTC	CASSSPTGGYRGETQYF
TRBD1	TRBJ1-2	TRBV6-5	.	TGTGCCAGCAGTTACCGGGCAGGGGGTACCTATGGCTACACCTTC	CASSYRAGGTYGYTF
TRBD2	TRBJ2-2	TRBV6-1	.	TGTGCCAGCAGTGATTTCTTATATAGCGGGAGGGCCGGGGAGCTGTTTTTT	CASSDFLYSGRAGELFF
.	TRBJ2-2	TRBV7-9	few	TGTGCCAGCAGCTTAGTTTCGGTTGCGGCCACCGGGGAGCTGTTTTTT	CASSLVSVAATGELFF
TRBD2	TRBJ2-3	TRBV7-4	.	TGTGCCAGCAGCCCCCCTAGCGGGAGGAGCACAGATACGCAGTATTTT	CASSPPSGRSTDTQYF
TRBD2	TRBJ2-1	TRBV29-1	.	TGCAGCGCTGAGGGGCGGGAGGGTACCTACAATGAGCAGTTCTTC	CSAEGREGTYNEQFF
TRBD1	TRBJ2-3	TRBV14	once	TGTGCCAGCAGCCAAGGCCCCGGACAGGGAACAGATACGCAGTATTTT	CASSQGPGQGTDTQYF
.	TRBJ1-2	TRBV19	.	TGTGCCAGTTCCCCTGGGGCCGACTATGGCTACACCTTC	CASSPGADYGYTF
.	TRBJ1-2	TRBV2	.	TGTGCCAGCAGTCGCTATGAGGGGAATGGCTACACCTTC	CASSRYEGNGYTF
.	TRBJ1-2	TRBV7-9	few	TGTGCCAGCAGCTTACTCATGGCCAACTATGGCTACACCTTC	CASSLLMANYGYTF
.	TRBJ2-1	TRBV9	once	TGTGCCAGCAGCGCCGCCGGGGGCCGTACCTACAATGAGCAGTTCTTC	CASSAAGGRTYNEQFF
.	TRBJ2-7	TRBV30	once	TGTGCCTGGAGTAGTCAGACATACTACGAGCAGTACTTC	CAWSSQTYYEQYF
.	TRBJ2-7	TRBV7-7	.	TGTGCTAGCAGCTTGGGGCAGGGCGACTACGAGCAGTACTTC	CASSLGQGDYEQYF
.	TRBJ1-1	TRBV28	.	TGTGCCAGCAGTTTATGGGTGAACACTGAAGCTTTCTTT	CASSLWVNTEAFF
.	TRBJ2-6	TRBV3-1/TRBV3-2	.	TGTGCCAGCAGCCAAGGAGGGGGTGGGGCCAACGTCCTGACTTTC	CASSQGGGGANVLTF
.	TRBJ2-7	TRBV3-1/TRBV3-2	.	TGTGCCAGCAGCCACGAGGGCTACGAGCAGTACTTC	CASSHEGYEQYF
.	TRBJ2-7	TRBV7-2	.	TGTGCCAGCAGCTTTCCCCCCGGGGGCTACGAGCAGTACTTC	CASSFPPGGYEQYF
.	TRBJ2-3	TRBV6-5	.	TGTGCCAGCAGTTTTGGACTTCGCACAGATACGCAGTATTTT	CASSFGLRTDTQYF
.	TRBJ2-3	TRBV12-3/TRBV12-4	.	TGTGCCAGCAGTTCTAGCGTCATAGATACGCAGTATTTT	CASSSSVIDTQYF
.	TRBJ2-3	TRBV4-1	.	TGCGCCAGCAGCCAAGATCTAATAGAGCACACGCAGTATTTT	CASSQDLIEHTQYF
.	TRBJ1-1	TRBV5-1	.	TGCGCCAGCAGCTTGGAGGCAGGGCGTTTCACTGAAGCTTTCTTT	CASSLEAGRFTEAFF
TRBD1	TRBJ1-2	TRBV6-5	.	TGTGCCAGCAGTTCCGGCAGGGGGTCGAACTATGGCTACACCTTC	CASSSGRGSNYGYTF
.	TRBJ1-5	TRBV19	.	TGTGCCAGTCATCGGGGGCTGTATAGCAATCAGCCCCAGCATTTT	CASHRGLYSNQPQHF
.	TRBJ1-3	TRBV11-2	.	TGTGCCAGCAGCCCCGGACGGCTATTCGGGAACTCCGGAAACACCATATATTTT	CASSPGRLFGNSGNTIYF
TRBD2	TRBJ2-1	TRBV30	.	TGTGCCTGGACTAGCGGATCCTACAATGAGCAGTTCTTC	CAWTSGSYNEQFF
.	TRBJ1-1	TRBV3-1/TRBV3-2	.	TGTGCCAGCAGCCCACTACAGGGCATGAACACTGAAGCTTTCTTT	CASSPLQGMNTEAFF
TRBD2	TRBJ2-1	TRBV7-2	.	TGTGCCAGCAGCCCTTTTTTTTCGGCGGGGGGTGACAATGAGCAGTTCTTC	CASSPFFSAGGDNEQFF
.	TRBJ1-5	TRBV3-1/TRBV3-2	.	TGTGCCAGCAGCCAATTCGTTAATCAGCCCCAGCATTTT	CASSQFVNQPQHF